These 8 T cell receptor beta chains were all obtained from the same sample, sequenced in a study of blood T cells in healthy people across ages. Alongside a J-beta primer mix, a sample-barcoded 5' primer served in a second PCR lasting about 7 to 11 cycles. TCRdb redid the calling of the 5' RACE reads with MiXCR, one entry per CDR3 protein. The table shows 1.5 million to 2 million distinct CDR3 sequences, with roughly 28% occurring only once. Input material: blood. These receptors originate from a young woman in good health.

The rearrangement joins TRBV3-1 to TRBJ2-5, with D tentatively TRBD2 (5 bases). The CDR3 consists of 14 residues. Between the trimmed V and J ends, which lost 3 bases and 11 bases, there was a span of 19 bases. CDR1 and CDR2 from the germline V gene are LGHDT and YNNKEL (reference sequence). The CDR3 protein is CASSHYGRSGEQYF. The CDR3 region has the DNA TGTGCCAGCAGCCACTATGGACGGAGTGGGGAGCAGTACTTC.

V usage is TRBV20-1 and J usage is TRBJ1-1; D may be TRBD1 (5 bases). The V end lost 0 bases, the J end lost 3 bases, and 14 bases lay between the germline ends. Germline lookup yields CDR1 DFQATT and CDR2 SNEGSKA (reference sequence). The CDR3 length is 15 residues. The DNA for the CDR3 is TGCAGTGCTAGAGATGCCAGGGAGAAGGACACTGAAGCTTTCTTT. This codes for CSARDAREKDTEAFF.

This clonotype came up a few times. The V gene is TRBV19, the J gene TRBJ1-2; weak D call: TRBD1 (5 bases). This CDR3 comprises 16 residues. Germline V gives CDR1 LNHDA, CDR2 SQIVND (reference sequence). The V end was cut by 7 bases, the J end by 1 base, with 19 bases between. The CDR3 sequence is CASIGATNNFNYGYTF. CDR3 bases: TGTGCCAGTATAGGGGCCACCAACAATTTTAACTATGGCTACACCTTC. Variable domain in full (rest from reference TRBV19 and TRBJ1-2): DGGITQSPKYLFRKEGQNVTLSCEQNLNHDAMYWYRQDPGQGLRLIYYSQIVNDFQKGDIAEGYSVSREKKESFPLTVTSAQKNPTAFYLCASIGATNNFNYGYTFGSGTRLTVV.

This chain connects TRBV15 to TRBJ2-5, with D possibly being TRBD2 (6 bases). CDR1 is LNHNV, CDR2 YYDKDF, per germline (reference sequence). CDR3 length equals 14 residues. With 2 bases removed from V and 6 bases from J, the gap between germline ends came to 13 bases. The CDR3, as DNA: TGTGCCACCAGCAGACGCGGGGCCCTTCAGACCCAGTACTTC. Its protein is CATSRRGALQTQYF.

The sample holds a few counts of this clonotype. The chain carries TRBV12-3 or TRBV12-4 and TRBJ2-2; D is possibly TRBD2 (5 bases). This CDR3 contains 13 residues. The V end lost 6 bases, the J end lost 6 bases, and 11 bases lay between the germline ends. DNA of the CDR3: TGTGCCAGCAGATTACTAGTCTCCGGGGAGCTGTTTTTT. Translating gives CASRLLVSGELFF.

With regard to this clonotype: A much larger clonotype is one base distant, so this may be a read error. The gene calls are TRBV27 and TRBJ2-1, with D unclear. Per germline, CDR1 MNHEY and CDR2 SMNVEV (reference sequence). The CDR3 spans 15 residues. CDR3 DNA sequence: TGTGCCGGCAGTTTATCCAGGAGCTCCTACAATGAGCAGTTCTTC. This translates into CAGSLSRSSYNEQFF.

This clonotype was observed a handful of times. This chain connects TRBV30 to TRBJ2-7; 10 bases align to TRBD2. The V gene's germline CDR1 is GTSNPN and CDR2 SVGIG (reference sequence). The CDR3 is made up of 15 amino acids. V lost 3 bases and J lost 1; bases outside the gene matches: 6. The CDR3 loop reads CAWRGSGRGSYEQYF. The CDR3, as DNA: TGTGCCTGGAGGGGGAGCGGGAGGGGTTCCTACGAGCAGTACTTC.

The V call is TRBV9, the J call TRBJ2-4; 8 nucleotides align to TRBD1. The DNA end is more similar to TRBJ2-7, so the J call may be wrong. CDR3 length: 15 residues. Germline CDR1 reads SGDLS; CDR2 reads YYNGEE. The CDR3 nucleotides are TGTGCCAGCAGCGTAACTGGACAGGGTCGTTACGAGCAGTACTTC. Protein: CASSVTGQGRYEQYF.